This T cell receptor (beta chain) was recorded in a study of cytomegalovirus exposure and HLA in healthy donors. Researchers ran the PCR with 60 Vbeta and 13 Jbeta primers. This table comes from immunoSEQ multiplex PCR, and its TCRdb copy is limited to in-frame clones, with some not included. The repertoire holds under 200,000 clones, around 86% seen once, with around 2.3% in the top ten. While unrecorded immune exposures were likely, the donors were nominally healthy when sampled. On this clone itself: Its matching antigen is unknown.

CDR1 and CDR2 (germline): LGHNA, YSLEER. This CDR3 has 14 amino acids. V was trimmed by 4 bases and J by 5 bases, leaving 11 bases between them. The study, taken as a whole, reports: The study labeled 150 to 200 TCR beta chains cytomegalovirus-associated. The classifier was said to identify cytomegalovirus status with high specificity and sensitivity. As confirmed in vitro, three CMV-associated chains were specific for CMV antigens.

The sequence was obtained from a male donor in good health and CMV-seronegative. This chain joins TRBV4-3 and TRBJ1-4; D not certain. Sequenced material: PBMCs. The CDR3 DNA reads as TGCGCCAGCAGCCGCGAGAATCTGAATGAAAAACTGTTTTTT. This translates into CASSRENLNEKLFF.